A single T cell receptor (beta chain) is shown here with its context. These data come from a study of T cells in Graves' hyperthyroidism and ophthalmopathy. Researchers amplified the TCR beta CDR3 regions from RNA transcripts. HTBI primers were the set used in a first-round RT-PCR of the TCR CDR3. MiXCR was run by TCRdb on the multiplex PCR reads, yielding one entry per CDR3 protein. Here the sample spans around 370,000 distinct CDR3 sequences, approximately 18% being singletons. The germline V gene encodes CDR1 MRHNA and CDR2 SNTAGT. There are 14 residues in the CDR3. Trimming stripped 5 bases from V and 6 bases from J, with 13 bases between.

Specimen: blood. The chain recombines TRBV6-4 with TRBJ2-2; D is possibly TRBD1 (5 bases). This TCR was recovered from a man between 18 and 29 years old with Graves' ophthalmopathy. CDR3 sequence: CASSMTATPGELFF. Here the CDR3 DNA reads TGTGCCAGCAGTATGACAGCCACCCCCGGGGAGCTGTTTTTT.